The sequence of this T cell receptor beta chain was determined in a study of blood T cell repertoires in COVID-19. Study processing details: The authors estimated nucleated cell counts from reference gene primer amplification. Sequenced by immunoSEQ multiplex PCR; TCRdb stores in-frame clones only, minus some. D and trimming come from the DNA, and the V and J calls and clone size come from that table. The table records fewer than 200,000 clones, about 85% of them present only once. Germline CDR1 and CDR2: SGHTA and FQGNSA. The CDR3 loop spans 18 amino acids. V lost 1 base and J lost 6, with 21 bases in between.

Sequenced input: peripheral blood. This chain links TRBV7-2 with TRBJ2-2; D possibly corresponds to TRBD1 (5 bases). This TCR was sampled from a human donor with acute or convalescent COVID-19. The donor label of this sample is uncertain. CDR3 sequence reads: CASSLDSFSGSLSGELFF. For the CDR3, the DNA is TGTGCCAGCAGCTTAGATTCGTTTTCAGGGTCCCTGTCCGGGGAGCTGTTTTTT.